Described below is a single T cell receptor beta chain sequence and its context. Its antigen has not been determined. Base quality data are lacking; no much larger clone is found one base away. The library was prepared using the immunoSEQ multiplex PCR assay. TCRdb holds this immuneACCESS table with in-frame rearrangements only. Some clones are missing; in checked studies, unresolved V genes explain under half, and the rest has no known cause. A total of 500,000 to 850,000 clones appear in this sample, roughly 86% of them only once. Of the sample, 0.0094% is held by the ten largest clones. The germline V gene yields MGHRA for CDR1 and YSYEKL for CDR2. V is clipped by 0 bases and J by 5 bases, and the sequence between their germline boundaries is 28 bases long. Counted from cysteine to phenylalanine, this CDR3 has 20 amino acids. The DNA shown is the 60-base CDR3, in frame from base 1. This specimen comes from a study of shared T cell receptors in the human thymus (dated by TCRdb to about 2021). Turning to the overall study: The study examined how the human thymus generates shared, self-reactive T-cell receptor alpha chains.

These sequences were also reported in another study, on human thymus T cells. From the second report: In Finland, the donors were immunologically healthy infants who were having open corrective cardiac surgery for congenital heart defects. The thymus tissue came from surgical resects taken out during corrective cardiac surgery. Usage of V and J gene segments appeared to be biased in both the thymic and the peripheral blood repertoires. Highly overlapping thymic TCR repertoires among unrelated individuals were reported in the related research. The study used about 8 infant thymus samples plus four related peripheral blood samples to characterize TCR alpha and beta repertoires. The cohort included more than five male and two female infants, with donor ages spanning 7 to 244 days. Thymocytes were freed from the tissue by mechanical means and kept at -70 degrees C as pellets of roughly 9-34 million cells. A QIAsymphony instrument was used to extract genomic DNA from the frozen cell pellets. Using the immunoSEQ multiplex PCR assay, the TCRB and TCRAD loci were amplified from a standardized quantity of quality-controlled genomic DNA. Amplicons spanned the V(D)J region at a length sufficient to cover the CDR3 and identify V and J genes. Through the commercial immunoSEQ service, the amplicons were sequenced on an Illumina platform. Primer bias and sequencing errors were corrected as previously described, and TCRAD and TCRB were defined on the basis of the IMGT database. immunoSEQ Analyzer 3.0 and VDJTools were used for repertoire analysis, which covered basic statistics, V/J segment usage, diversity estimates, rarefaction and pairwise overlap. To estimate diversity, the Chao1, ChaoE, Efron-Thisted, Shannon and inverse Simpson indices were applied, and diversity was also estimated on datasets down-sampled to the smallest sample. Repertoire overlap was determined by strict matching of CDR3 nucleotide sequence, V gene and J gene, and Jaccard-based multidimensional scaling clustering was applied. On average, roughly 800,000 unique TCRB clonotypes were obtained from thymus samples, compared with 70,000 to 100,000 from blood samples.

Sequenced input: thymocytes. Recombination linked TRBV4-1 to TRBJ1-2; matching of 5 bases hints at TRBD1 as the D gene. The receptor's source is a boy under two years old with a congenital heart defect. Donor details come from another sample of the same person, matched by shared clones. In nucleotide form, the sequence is TGCGCCAGCAGCCAAGATTTGGGGCAAACGAATGACACTGAAACATATGGCTACACCTTC. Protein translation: CASSQDLGQTNDTETYGYTF.